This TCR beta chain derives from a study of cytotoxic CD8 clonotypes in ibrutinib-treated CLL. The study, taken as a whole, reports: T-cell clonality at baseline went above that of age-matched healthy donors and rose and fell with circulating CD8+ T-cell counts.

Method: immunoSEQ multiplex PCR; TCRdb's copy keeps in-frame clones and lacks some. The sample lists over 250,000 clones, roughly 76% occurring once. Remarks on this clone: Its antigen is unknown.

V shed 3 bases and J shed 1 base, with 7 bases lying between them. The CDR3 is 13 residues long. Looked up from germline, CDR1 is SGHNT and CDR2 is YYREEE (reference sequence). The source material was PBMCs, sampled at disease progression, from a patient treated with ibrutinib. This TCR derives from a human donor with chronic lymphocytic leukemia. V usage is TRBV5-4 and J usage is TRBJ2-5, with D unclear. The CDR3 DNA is TGTGCCAGCAGCTCTGGGTCCCAAGAGACCCAGTACTTC. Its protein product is CASSSGSQETQYF.